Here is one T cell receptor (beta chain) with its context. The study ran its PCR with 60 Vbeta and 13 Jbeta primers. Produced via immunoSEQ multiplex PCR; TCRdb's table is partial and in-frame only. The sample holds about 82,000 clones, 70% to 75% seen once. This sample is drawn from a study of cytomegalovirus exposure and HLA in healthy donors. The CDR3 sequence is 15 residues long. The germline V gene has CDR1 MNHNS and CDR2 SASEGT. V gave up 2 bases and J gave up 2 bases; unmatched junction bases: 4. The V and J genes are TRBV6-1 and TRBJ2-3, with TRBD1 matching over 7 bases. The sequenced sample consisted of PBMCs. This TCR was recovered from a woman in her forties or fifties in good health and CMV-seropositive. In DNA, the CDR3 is TGTGCCAGCAGTGAAATGGGACAGTACACAGATACGCAGTATTTT. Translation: CASSEMGQYTDTQYF.